A single sample is the source of the 7 T cell receptor beta chains below, sequenced in a study of lymphopenia after photon versus proton radiotherapy (dated by TCRdb to 2018 to 2020). Libraries were constructed by the immunoSEQ multiplex PCR assay. This immuneACCESS table, as held by TCRdb, lists in-frame sequences with V and J called but not all clones. Of the missing ones, under half trace to an unresolved V gene in checked studies; the others have no known cause. The sample table records about 49,000 clones; about four fifths of these occur just once. 29% of the sample belongs to the ten largest clones. The starting material was peripheral blood, obtained from a patient treated with photon-based radiotherapy. These receptor sequences come from a man aged 45 to 65 with gastric cancer.

CDR3 in DNA: TGTGCCAGCAGCTTGGGCCGGACTAGCACAGATACGCAGTATTTT. The encoded protein is CASSLGRTSTDTQYF. V gene TRBV5-8 combines with J gene TRBJ2-3, with a tentative D call TRBD2 (5 bases). This CDR3 has 15 residues. Germline CDR1 and CDR2: SGHTS and YDEGEE. V lost 0 bases, J lost 0 bases, and 8 bases lay in between. Variable domain in full (rest from reference TRBV5-8 and TRBJ2-3): EAGVTQSPTHLIKTRGQQATLRCSPISGHTSVYWYQQALGLGLQFLLWYDEGEERNRGNFPPRFSGRQFPNYSSELNVNALELEDSALYLCASSLGRTSTDTQYFGPGTRLTVL.

The V gene is TRBV2, the J gene TRBJ1-1; the match to TRBD1 covers 7 bases. After removal of 7 bases from V and 1 base from J, the junction contained 9 bases not matched to a gene. The germline gives CDR1 SNHLY, CDR2 FYNNEI. CDR3 length equals 15 residues. The CDR3 nucleotides read TGTGCCAGCACCCAGGGACAGCGAAAGAACACTGAAGCTTTCTTT. This translates into CASTQGQRKNTEAFF.

This sequence joins TRBV6-1 and TRBJ2-5; TRBD2 matches 8 bases. The CDR3 consists of 15 residues. The V and J ends lost 0 bases and 5 bases, in that order; junction bases with no gene match: 5. Germline assignment: CDR1 MNHNS and CDR2 SASEGT. DNA for the CDR3: TGTGCCAGCAGTGAAGCGGTGGTAGCGGGGGAGACCCAGTACTTC. Translating gives CASSEAVVAGETQYF.

CDR3 amino acids: CASSLVSGLRWEQYF. The CDR3 bases are TGTGCCAGCAGCTTAGTTAGCGGGCTCCGTTGGGAGCAGTACTTC. The chain employs TRBV7-2 and TRBJ2-7, with TRBD2 identical over 7 bases. V trimming: 1 base; J trimming: 7 bases; junction bases outside the gene matches: 10. CDR3 length: 15 residues. Germline CDR1 is SGHTA and CDR2 is FQGNSA.

This chain connects TRBV4-2 to TRBJ2-3, with a possible D match to TRBD2 (6 bases). The CDR3 loop spans 16 amino acids. V was trimmed by 0 bases and J by 4 bases, leaving 14 bases between them. Per the germline V gene, CDR1 is LGHNA and CDR2 is YNFKEQ. The CDR3 DNA is TGTGCCAGCAGCCAAGATCATTCCCGGGAGCCAGATACGCAGTATTTT. It is translated as CASSQDHSREPDTQYF.

This clone showed up just a few times. V gene TRBV6-5 combines with J gene TRBJ2-7; a weak D match, TRBD1 (5 bases). Germline loops: CDR1 MNHEY, CDR2 SVGAGI. V was shortened by 2 bases and J by 2 bases, with 13 bases between the two germline ends. The CDR3 runs 15 residues. CDR3 loop: CASSYDSPSTYEQYF. CDR3 bases: TGTGCCAGCAGTTACGACAGTCCATCTACCTACGAGCAGTACTTC.

This chain links TRBV9 with TRBJ1-3; TRBD1 aligns across 10 bases. The CDR3 has 15 amino acids. Germline-derived CDR1 and CDR2 are SGDLS and YYNGEE. J lost 3 bases, V lost 2 bases, and 2 bases had no gene match. Here the CDR3 reads CASSVGTGDGNTIYF. CDR3 in DNA: TGTGCCAGCAGCGTCGGGACAGGGGATGGAAACACCATATATTTT.